This is a list of T cell receptor beta chains from one sample in a study of shared clonotypes between healthy human individuals. Assay: immunoSEQ multiplex PCR; the TCRdb copy retains only in-frame clones and omits some. This table has roughly 500,000 clones, roughly 95% appearing once. The material sequenced was naive CD4+ T cells sorted from blood. These TCRs come from a woman aged 25-40 years in good health. The CDR3 runs from the conserved cysteine through the conserved F or W. A D gene is named only where the DNA matches it firmly. Part of the rows lack a size; the others show once, few, many or a class for expanded clones.

abundance,len,v_gene,j_gene,d_gene,CDR3nt,CDR3aa
NA,14,TRBV7-9,TRBJ1-5,NA,TGTGCCAGCAGCTCCCGGACAGATAATCAGCCCCAGCATTTT,CASSSRTDNQPQHF
NA,17,TRBV4-1,TRBJ1-6,NA,TGCGCCAGCAGCCAACATAAGGGGTCCACCTATAATTCACCCCTCCACTTT,CASSQHKGSTYNSPLHF
NA,17,TRBV5-1,TRBJ2-1,TRBD2,TGCGCCAGCAGCTTGGCGGCTAGCGGGAGAAAGGTATTTGAGCAGTTCTTC,CASSLAASGRKVFEQFF
NA,15,TRBV4-2,TRBJ2-1,NA,TGTGCCAGCAGCCCAGGAGATAGCTCCTACAATGAGCAGTTCTTC,CASSPGDSSYNEQFF
NA,15,TRBV5-1,TRBJ2-5,TRBD1,TGCGCCAGCAGCTCCACACAGGGGGCAGGGGAGACCCAGTACTTC,CASSSTQGAGETQYF
NA,14,TRBV19,TRBJ2-7,TRBD1,TGTGCCAGTAGTACAAGACAGGGGATTTACGAGCAGTACTTC,CASSTRQGIYEQYF
NA,14,TRBV5-4,TRBJ2-7,NA,TGTGCCAGCAGCTTGGGGGGCATCACCTACGAGCAGTACTTC,CASSLGGITYEQYF
NA,15,TRBV15,TRBJ2-3,NA,TGTGCCACCAGCTCCAGACCTTTTCCCACAGATACGCAGTATTTT,CATSSRPFPTDTQYF
NA,13,TRBV6-1,TRBJ2-7,NA,TGTGCCAGTACCCTGGGGCGGATCTACGAGCAGTACTTC,CASTLGRIYEQYF
NA,13,TRBV28,TRBJ2-3,NA,TGTGCCAGCGTCGGGAGCCGCACAGATACGCAGTATTTT,CASVGSRTDTQYF
NA,14,TRBV5-1,TRBJ1-2,NA,TGCGCCAGCAGCTTGGAGTTCGAGGGGTATGGCTACACCTTC,CASSLEFEGYGYTF
NA,13,TRBV28,TRBJ1-1,NA,TGTGCCAGCAGGCCCGGACGGACCACTGAAGCTTTCTTT,CASRPGRTTEAFF
NA,14,TRBV19,TRBJ2-3,TRBD2,TGTGCCAGTAGCTCTAGCGGGATCACAGATACGCAGTATTTT,CASSSSGITDTQYF
NA,18,TRBV11-3,TRBJ2-2,NA,TGTGCCAGCAGCCAAGGGAAGTGGGCAGGGCGGGACACCGGGGAGCTGTTTTTT,CASSQGKWAGRDTGELFF
once,18,TRBV4-1,TRBJ2-5,TRBD2,TGCGCCAGCAGCCAACGGCTAGCGGGAGTTCGGTCCCAAGAGACCCAGTACTTC,CASSQRLAGVRSQETQYF
NA,14,TRBV6-5,TRBJ1-3,NA,TGTGCCAGCAGTCAGCCTTCAAGTGGAAACACCATATATTTT,CASSQPSSGNTIYF
NA,13,TRBV27,TRBJ2-1,NA,TGTGCCAGCACCTCTGGATACTACAATGAGCAGTTCTTC,CASTSGYYNEQFF
NA,13,TRBV19,TRBJ2-3,NA,TGTGCCAGTAGCCGGGACTCGACGAAGGCGCAGTATTTT,CASSRDSTKAQYF
NA,15,TRBV27,TRBJ1-2,TRBD1,TGTGCCAGCAGTGCCCGGACAGGCGAGGGCTATGGCTACACCTTC,CASSARTGEGYGYTF
NA,11,TRBV28,TRBJ1-1,NA,TGTGCCAGCAGTTCCCACCCCGAAGCTTTCTTT,CASSSHPEAFF
NA,18,TRBV11-3,TRBJ2-3,TRBD2,TGTGCCAGCAGCAGACGGACTAGCGGAGCGAGAAGCACAGATACGCAGTATTTT,CASSRRTSGARSTDTQYF
once,13,TRBV11-2,TRBJ2-1,NA,TGTGCCAGCAGCTTAGCGCTTTACAATGAGCAGTTCTTC,CASSLALYNEQFF
once,15,TRBV5-4,TRBJ2-6,NA,TGTGCCAGCAGCCCGGACTTGTCTGGGGCCAACGTCCTGACTTTC,CASSPDLSGANVLTF
NA,15,TRBV27,TRBJ1-4,NA,TGTGCCAGCAGTCTAGGGGGGAGGTTCTATGAAAAACTGTTTTTT,CASSLGGRFYEKLFF
NA,13,TRBV11-3,TRBJ2-7,TRBD2,TGTGCCAGCAGCTGGACTAGCGGGGCGGAGCAGTACTTC,CASSWTSGAEQYF
NA,14,TRBV18,TRBJ2-7,NA,TGTGCCAGCTCACGGCAGGAGCTTAACAACGAGCAGTACTTC,CASSRQELNNEQYF
NA,13,TRBV7-9,TRBJ1-5,NA,TGTGCCAGCAGCTTAGGAGAGGATCAGCCCCAGCATTTT,CASSLGEDQPQHF
NA,16,TRBV7-9,TRBJ2-5,TRBD1,TGTGCCAGCAGCTTCCCGGGACAGGGTCCTGCGGAGACCCAGTACTTC,CASSFPGQGPAETQYF
NA,12,TRBV27,TRBJ2-7,NA,TGTGCCATGCTTCGCCCCGTTTTGGAGCAGTACTTC,CAMLRPVLEQYF
NA,15,TRBV28,TRBJ2-7,NA,TGTGCCAGCAGATCAAGCGGGCAAAGCTCCTACGAGCAGTACTTC,CASRSSGQSSYEQYF
NA,14,TRBV5-1,TRBJ2-1,TRBD2,TGCGCCAGCAGCGGGACTAGCGGTGTTAATGAGCAGTTCTTC,CASSGTSGVNEQFF
NA,13,TRBV30,TRBJ1-1,NA,TGTGCCTGGAGTGTTCGGTGGAACACTGAAGCTTTCTTT,CAWSVRWNTEAFF
NA,15,TRBV11-3,TRBJ2-7,TRBD1,TGTGCCAGCAGCTTAGGACAGGGTAGCTTCTACGAGCAGTACTTC,CASSLGQGSFYEQYF
NA,14,TRBV7-9,TRBJ1-2,NA,TGTGCCAGCAGCTTCCTACAGGACAACTATGGCTACACCTTC,CASSFLQDNYGYTF
once,13,TRBV5-1,TRBJ2-7,TRBD1,TGCGCCAGCAGCTTGAGGACAGGCTACGAGCAGTACTTC,CASSLRTGYEQYF
NA,14,TRBV29-1,TRBJ2-7,TRBD1,TGCAGCGCAGAACCGGGACAGGGGGCTGGCGAGCAGTACTTC,CSAEPGQGAGEQYF
NA,17,TRBV28,TRBJ2-7,TRBD1,TGTGCCAGCAGTTTAACTAGAGGGGGCGCCCCCTCCTACGAGCAGTACTTC,CASSLTRGGAPSYEQYF
NA,13,TRBV10-3,TRBJ1-1,NA,TGTGCCATCAGTGAATCGAGGAACACTGAAGCTTTCTTT,CAISESRNTEAFF
NA,13,TRBV28,TRBJ1-5,NA,TGTGCCAGCAGTGGAGGTCTTATTCAGCCCCAGCATTTT,CASSGGLIQPQHF
once,13,TRBV2,TRBJ2-7,TRBD2,TGTGCCAGCAGTGCCAGCGGGAGGAACGAGCAGTACTTC,CASSASGRNEQYF
NA,15,TRBV11-2,TRBJ2-7,TRBD2,TGTGCCAGCAGCCGACGCGGGAGAACCTCCTACGAGCAGTACTTC,CASSRRGRTSYEQYF
NA,15,TRBV19,TRBJ2-1,TRBD2,TGTGCCAGTGGGGACCTGCGCGGGAGTCCGGATGAGCAGTTCTTC,CASGDLRGSPDEQFF
NA,16,TRBV28,TRBJ1-5,NA,TGTGCCAGCAGTTTCCCTAGGAGCGAGGGCAATCAGCCCCAGCATTTT,CASSFPRSEGNQPQHF
NA,15,TRBV5-1,TRBJ1-2,NA,TGCGCCAGCAGCTTAAGTCCAGGGCCCGAGGGTGGCTACACCTTC,CASSLSPGPEGGYTF
once,12,TRBV28,TRBJ1-2,NA,TGTGCCAGCAGTTGGGAAAACTATGGCTACACCTTC,CASSWENYGYTF
NA,15,TRBV10-2,TRBJ1-2,NA,TGCGCCAGCAGTGAGTCGAAGGGGCTAACAGGGGGCTACACCTTC,CASSESKGLTGGYTF
NA,17,TRBV9,TRBJ2-7,TRBD2,TGTGCCAGCAGCCCCTCGGTGACTAGCGGGGATGGTTACGAGCAGTACTTC,CASSPSVTSGDGYEQYF
NA,17,TRBV7-2,TRBJ1-4,NA,TGTGCCAGCAGCTCCGCCCCTCTACAGGGTCGGGGTGAAAAACTGTTTTTT,CASSSAPLQGRGEKLFF
NA,15,TRBV6-6,TRBJ2-1,NA,TGTGCCAGCAGTTCAGCTAGCCGAAACGTGAATGAGCAGTTCTTC,CASSSASRNVNEQFF
NA,14,TRBV6-6,TRBJ1-2,NA,TGTGCCAGCAGCCTTAAATGGGAGATAAATGGCTACACCTTC,CASSLKWEINGYTF
NA,15,TRBV19,TRBJ2-5,TRBD1,TGTGCCATTGCCCCCACAGGGGGCGGACAAGAGACCCAGTACTTC,CAIAPTGGGQETQYF
NA,16,TRBV28,TRBJ1-5,NA,TGTGCCAGCAGTTTATTGGGCCCTGGGAACAATCAGCCCCAGCATTTT,CASSLLGPGNNQPQHF
NA,17,TRBV5-1,TRBJ2-2,TRBD2,TGCGCCAGCAGCTTGGAGGCTAGCGGGTCGAACACCGGGGAGCTGTTTTTT,CASSLEASGSNTGELFF